The next 20 T cell receptor beta chains were all read from a single sample in a study of blood T cell repertoires in COVID-19 (TCRdb year 2020). The method was the immunoSEQ multiplex PCR assay. TCRdb provides this immuneACCESS table in a form limited to in-frame rearrangements. Some clones are lacking; in checked studies, under half of them reflect an unresolved V gene, and why the rest are absent is not known. The sample includes over 30,000 clones, with under 90% observed a single time. 9.5% to 13% of the sample is taken by the ten largest. The specimen sequenced was peripheral blood. Receptors were obtained from an older man with acute or convalescent COVID-19.

The chain recombines TRBV28 with TRBJ1-5, with D maybe TRBD1 (5 bases). CDR3 length: 14 residues. The germline V and J ends were trimmed by 3 bases and 7 bases, with 13 bases remaining between them. The V gene's germline CDR1 is MDHEN and CDR2 SYDVKM. The CDR3, as DNA: TGTGCCAGCAGTTTCGGGGGTTCAGGGCAGCCCCAGCATTTT. It encodes CASSFGGSGQPQHF.

V gene TRBV7-3 combines with J gene TRBJ2-7; D possibly corresponds to TRBD2 (6 bases). The CDR3 loop spans 15 amino acids. Germline V gene lookup returns CDR1 SGHTA and CDR2 FQGTGA. V was pared by 6 bases and J by 4 bases, with 19 bases between. CDR3 nucleotides: TGTGCCAGCAGTCCACTCCCCGGGGGAATTTACGAGCAGTACTTC. This gives the protein CASSPLPGGIYEQYF. Filled out from reference TRBV7-3 and TRBJ2-7, the complete variable domain reads GAGVSQTPSNKVTEKGKYVELRCDPISGHTALYWYRQSLGQGPEFLIYFQGTGAADDSGLPNDRFFAVRPEGSVSTLKIQRTERGDSAVYLCASSPLPGGIYEQYFGPGTRLTVT.

V usage is TRBV14 and J usage is TRBJ1-1; unclear D gene. The CDR3 is made up of 12 amino acids. Looked up from germline, CDR1 is SGHDN and CDR2 is FVKESK. Trimming took 1 base from V and 8 from J, leaving 8 bases between them. CDR3 nucleotide sequence: TGTGCCAGCAGCCAAGTAGCGGGGGAAGCTTTCTTT. Amino acids: CASSQVAGEAFF.

CDR3 sequence (DNA): TGTGCCAGCAGCGCAGGTCAGTCCTATGGCTACACCTTC. Residues: CASSAGQSYGYTF. The chain has TRBV7-2 and TRBJ1-2; D ambiguous. The CDR3 loop spans 13 amino acids. Germline V gene sequence: CDR1 SGHTA, CDR2 FQGNSA. The V gene lost 5 bases and the J gene lost 4 bases, with 11 bases spanning the gap. The variable domain in full, completed from reference TRBV7-2 and TRBJ1-2, reads GAGVSQSPSNKVTEKGKDVELRCDPISGHTALYWYRQSLGQGLEFLIYFQGNSAPDKSGLPSDRFSAERTGGSVSTLTIQRTQQEDSAVYLCASSAGQSYGYTFGSGTRLTVV.

This sequence joins TRBV7-2 and TRBJ2-7; D call uncertain. Trimming stripped 8 bases from V and 6 bases from J, with 23 bases between. CDR3 length equals 15 residues. Per the germline V gene, CDR1 is SGHTA and CDR2 is FQGNSA. The CDR3 region has the DNA TGTGCCAGCTCCTTCCCGAACGCCCCCAGGTTCGAGCAGTACTTC. It translates to CASSFPNAPRFEQYF.

The chain uses TRBV2 and TRBJ1-2; a weak D match, TRBD1 (5 bases). Germline CDR1 reads SNHLY; CDR2 reads FYNNEI. This CDR3 has 14 amino acids. V lost 0 bases to trimming and J lost 3 bases, with 8 bases between them. The CDR3: CASSEATADYGYTF. CDR3 nucleotide sequence: TGTGCCAGCAGTGAAGCGACAGCCGACTATGGCTACACCTTC.

In nucleotides, the CDR3 is TGTGCCATCAGTGAACGGGAGGCCGGGTACAATGAGCAGTTCTTC. This gives the protein CAISEREAGYNEQFF. The V call is TRBV10-3, the J call TRBJ2-1; TRBD2 matches at 7 bases. With V trimmed by 3 bases and J by 4 bases, 6 bases remained unmatched. Per the germline V gene, CDR1 is ENHRY and CDR2 is SYGVKD. The CDR3 has 15 residues.

V usage is TRBV5-1 and J usage is TRBJ1-6, with D unclear. The CDR3 has 16 residues. Per germline, CDR1 SGHRS and CDR2 YFSETQ. V dropped 1 base and J dropped 1 base, with 9 bases sitting between them. CDR3 region: CASSLSPRSYNSPLHF. The CDR3 region has the DNA TGCGCCAGCAGCTTGAGCCCGAGGTCCTATAATTCACCCCTCCACTTT.

This clone has a single count. This sequence joins TRBV4-1 and TRBJ2-1; the D is unclear. Germline CDR1 is MGHRA and CDR2 is YSYEKL. The V and J ends lost 1 base and 8 bases respectively, with 6 bases between them. CDR3 size: 12 residues. The CDR3 protein is CASSQVRDEQFF. The CDR3 nucleotides are TGCGCCAGCAGCCAAGTGCGCGATGAGCAGTTCTTC.

The chain carries TRBV2 and TRBJ2-5; D is ambiguous. This CDR3 has 12 residues. Germline V lookup: CDR1 SNHLY, CDR2 FYNNEI. V shed 5 bases and J shed 2 bases, with 6 bases lying between them. The CDR3 protein is CASSYSQETQYF. CDR3 bases: TGTGCCAGCAGTTACTCTCAAGAGACCCAGTACTTC.

This clone was observed a single time. CDR3 nucleotide sequence: TGTGCCAGCTCACGTACAGAAAACACAGATACGCAGTATTTT. This encodes CASSRTENTDTQYF. The chain combines TRBV18 with TRBJ2-3, with D unclear. V lost 4 bases to trimming and J lost 2 bases, with 10 bases between them. This CDR3 has 14 amino acids. Germline CDR1 KGHSH, CDR2 LQKENI.

This clone was observed a handful of times. The chain uses TRBV19 and TRBJ1-5; 7 nucleotides line up with TRBD1. V lost 7 bases and J lost 0; bases outside the gene matches: 6. Germline CDR1 and CDR2: LNHDA and SQIVND (reference sequence). The CDR3 is made up of 15 amino acids. The CDR3 nucleotides read TGTGCCAGTATGGGGACAGTGTATAGCAATCAGCCCCAGCATTTT. Protein sequence: CASMGTVYSNQPQHF.

J is TRBJ1-6 and V is TRBV10-3; 8 nucleotides agree with TRBD1. V was pared by 5 bases and J by 5 bases, with 2 bases of the junction left unmatched. Germline CDR1 reads ENHRY; CDR2 reads SYGVKD. The CDR3 is made up of 14 amino acids. The CDR3 is CAISSQGDNSPLHF. The CDR3 bases are TGTGCCATCAGTTCACAGGGGGATAATTCACCCCTCCACTTT.

The rearrangement joins TRBV3-1 (or the pseudogene TRBV3-2) to TRBJ2-1, with 8 bases matching TRBD1. This CDR3 is 14 amino acids long. The trim removed 3 bases at V and 6 bases at J, leaving 4 bases unmatched. CDR1 and CDR2 from the germline V gene are LGHDT and YNNKEL (reference sequence). CDR3 region: CASSHGQGANEQFF. The CDR3 bases are TGTGCCAGCAGCCACGGGCAGGGGGCCAATGAGCAGTTCTTC.

This rearrangement joins TRBV7-2 to TRBJ2-7; D uncertain. The CDR3 is 14 amino acids. Germline CDR1 and CDR2: SGHTA and FQGNSA. Trimming cost V 1 base and J 2 bases, with 9 bases left between them. In DNA form, the CDR3 reads TGTGCCAGCAGCTTAGTGACTTGGACCTACGAGCAGTACTTC. Encoded protein: CASSLVTWTYEQYF.

The chain combines TRBV19 with TRBJ2-1; D is possibly TRBD2 (7 bases). CDR1 and CDR2 (germline): LNHDA, SQIVND (reference sequence). V was trimmed by 11 bases and J by 1 base, leaving 18 bases between them. The CDR3 has 15 amino acids. CDR3 bases: TGTGCCTCTGGGCGGGAGAGGGGGTCCTACAATGAGCAGTTCTTC. Its translation is CASGRERGSYNEQFF.

The chain uses TRBV15 and TRBJ2-2; no clear D gene. Trimming removed 5 bases from V and 3 bases from J, with 7 bases in between. CDR3 length equals 13 residues. Germline lookup yields CDR1 LNHNV and CDR2 YYDKDF (reference sequence). CDR3 nucleotide sequence: TGTGCCACCAGCTCCCTCTACACCGGGGAGCTGTTTTTT. As protein: CATSSLYTGELFF.

V gene TRBV19 combines with J gene TRBJ1-5; TRBD1 might be the D (5 bases). CDR3 length equals 15 residues. V gave up 3 bases and J gave up 0 bases, with 9 bases separating them. In germline, CDR1 is LNHDA, CDR2 SQIVND (reference sequence). CDR3 nucleotide sequence: TGTGCCAGTAGTATTACAGGATATAGCAATCAGCCCCAGCATTTT. Its protein product is CASSITGYSNQPQHF.

This rearrangement joins TRBV7-3 to TRBJ2-2; D perhaps matches TRBD2 (6 bases). Trimming stripped 1 base from V and 6 bases from J, with 15 bases between. From germline, CDR1 is SGHTA and CDR2 FQGTGA. The CDR3 is 16 amino acids. The CDR3 nucleotides are TGTGCCAGCAGCTTAAGGCGGAGGGGTGGCCCCGGGGAGCTGTTTTTT. Protein: CASSLRRRGGPGELFF.

The V gene is TRBV19, the J gene TRBJ1-5, with D possibly matching TRBD1 (6 bases). This CDR3 is 15 amino acids long. V gave up 3 bases and J gave up 7 bases, with 16 bases separating them. From germline, CDR1 is LNHDA and CDR2 SQIVND (reference sequence). CDR3 DNA sequence: TGTGCCAGTAGTATGGGTTCGGCAGGGGAACAGCCCCAGCATTTT. The encoded protein is CASSMGSAGEQPQHF.